The 4 T cell receptor beta chains presented below share a single source sample, sequenced in a study of post-analysis software for immune sequencing data. General study findings and limits: About 5 TRBV segments, including TRBV5-6, TRBV5-1 and TRBV20-1, were more frequent in patients than controls.

The authors incorporated unique molecular identifiers into the TCR beta cDNA libraries. MiXCR, run by TCRdb on the PCR reads, gives a single entry per CDR3 protein. The sample includes 600,000 to 700,000 distinct CDR3 sequences, approximately 59% seen only once; the top ten take around 10%. Their cognate antigens are unknown. The source material was blood. The receptors were sampled from a girl under 10 years old with multiple sclerosis.

The chain's CDR3 is CASSFEGAGEVYF. CDR3 in DNA: TGTGCCAGCAGTTTTGAAGGGGCAGGGGAGGTGTACTTC. The chain recombines TRBV12-3 or TRBV12-4 with TRBJ2-5; tentatively, D is TRBD1 or TRBD2 (6 bases each). There are 13 residues in the CDR3. Trimming took 3 bases from V and 13 from J, leaving 18 bases between them.

This clonotype was found a few times. This chain links TRBV7-9 with TRBJ2-1, with D perhaps TRBD1 (6 bases). From germline, CDR1 is SEHNR and CDR2 FQNEAQ (reference sequence). Trimming pared 7 bases from V and 4 bases from J, leaving 8 bases between. The CDR3 length is 12 residues. The CDR3 protein is CASIGQYNEQFF. CDR3 DNA sequence: TGTGCCAGCATAGGACAGTACAATGAGCAGTTCTTC.

This sequence joins TRBV4-2 and TRBJ1-2; the match to TRBD1 covers 8 bases. This CDR3 has 16 residues. Germline CDR1 reads LGHNA; CDR2 reads YNFKEQ. V gave up 0 bases and J gave up 4 bases; unmatched junction bases: 7. CDR3 sequence (DNA): TGTGCCAGCAGCCAAGATTGGCAGGGGGCATCCTATGGCTACACCTTC. It specifies CASSQDWQGASYGYTF.

This chain uses TRBV15 with TRBJ1-2; tentative D call: TRBD1 (6 bases). V shed 1 base and J shed 3 bases, with 9 bases lying between them. The germline V gene has CDR1 LNHNV and CDR2 YYDKDF (reference sequence). The CDR3 loop spans 14 amino acids. The CDR3: CATSRADSDYGYTF. The CDR3 DNA reads TGTGCCACCAGCAGAGCGGACAGCGACTATGGCTACACCTTC. The full variable domain, its missing parts supplied by reference TRBV15 and TRBJ1-2, is DAMVIQNPRYQVTQFGKPVTLSCSQTLNHNVMYWYQQKSSQAPKLLFHYYDKDFNNEADTPDNFQSRRPNTSFCFLDIRSPGLGDTAMYLCATSRADSDYGYTFGSGTRLTVV.